This TCR beta chain is from a study of blood T cell repertoires in COVID-19. Across the study: Acute-phase and convalescent COVID-19 samples originated in the United States, Italy and Spain. T cells, B-cell-depleted T cells, or PBMCs provided the cDNA or gDNA that served as material.

Methods used by the authors: Counts of nucleated cells, estimated from reference gene primer amplification, were obtained. The data were produced by immunoSEQ multiplex PCR, yet TCRdb's version contains in-frame clones alone and is incomplete. That table supplies the V and J calls and clone size; D and trimming were determined from the DNA. The table includes over 200,000 clones, roughly 84% detected once. The CDR3 runs to 16 residues. J lost 7 bases, V lost 6 bases, and 12 bases had no gene match. Germline V gene lookup returns CDR1 SGHTA and CDR2 FQGNSA. This TCR came from a man between 40 and 49 years old with active or convalescent COVID-19. Input material: peripheral blood. The rearrangement joins TRBV7-2 to TRBJ2-2, with TRBD2 matching 9 bases. CDR3 DNA sequence: TGTGCCAGCAGTCCTAAGGTAGCGGGAGCTGGCGGGGAGCTGTTTTTT. Protein: CASSPKVAGAGGELFF.